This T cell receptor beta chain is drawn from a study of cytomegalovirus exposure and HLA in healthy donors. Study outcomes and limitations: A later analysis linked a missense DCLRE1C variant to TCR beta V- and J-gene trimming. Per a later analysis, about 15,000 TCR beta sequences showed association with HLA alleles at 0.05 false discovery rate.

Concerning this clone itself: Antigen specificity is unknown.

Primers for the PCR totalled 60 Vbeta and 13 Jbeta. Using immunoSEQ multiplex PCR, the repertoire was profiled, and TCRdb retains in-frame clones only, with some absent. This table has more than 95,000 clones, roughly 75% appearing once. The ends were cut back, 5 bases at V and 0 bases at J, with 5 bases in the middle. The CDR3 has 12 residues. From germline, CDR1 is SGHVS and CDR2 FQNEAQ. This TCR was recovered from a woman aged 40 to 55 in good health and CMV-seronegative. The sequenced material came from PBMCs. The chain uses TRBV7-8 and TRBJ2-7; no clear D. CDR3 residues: CASSPHSYEQYF. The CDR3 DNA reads TGTGCCAGCAGCCCCCACTCCTACGAGCAGTACTTC.